These T cell receptor beta chains were read from a single sample in a study of tumor-infiltrating lymphocytes in primary liver carcinoma. Using its own MiXCR run on the multiplex PCR reads, TCRdb lists one record per CDR3 protein. This table holds tens of thousands of distinct CDR3 sequences, 75% to 85% found once. The sample taken for sequencing was liver tumor tissue from sampling region 5. The receptor set was obtained from a man aged 40-49 years with primary liver carcinoma and hepatitis B virus infection. The CDR3 runs from the conserved cysteine through the conserved F or W. D genes are given only for firm matches. Some rows mark clone size as missing; the rest say once, few, many or name a class of expanded clone.

CDR3 DNA: TGTACCAGCAGCCCCCAGCGGAAGGGATTGTGTGAGCAGTTCTTC
CDR3 protein: CTSSPQRKGLCEQFF
clone size: .
J gene: TRBJ2-1
D gene: .
V gene: TRBV11-2

CDR3 DNA: TGTGCCAGCCCTACTAGCGGGACGGCCCACAAGCAGTACTTC
CDR3 protein: CASPTSGTAHKQYF
clone size: .
J gene: TRBJ2-7
D gene: TRBD2
V gene: TRBV6-5

CDR3 DNA: TGCAGCGTTCCTAGGACAGAAGGGTTTGATGAGCAGTTCTTC
CDR3 protein: CSVPRTEGFDEQFF
clone size: .
J gene: TRBJ2-1
D gene: .
V gene: TRBV29-1

CDR3 DNA: TGTGCCAGCAGCTTAGCGAGGGGAAGAGACGAGCAGTACTTC
CDR3 protein: CASSLARGRDEQYF
clone size: many
J gene: TRBJ2-7
D gene: .
V gene: TRBV7-9

CDR3 DNA: TGCAGCACAGGATTAGCGGGAACGACTGAGCAGTTCTTC
CDR3 protein: CSTGLAGTTEQFF
clone size: .
J gene: TRBJ2-1
D gene: TRBD2
V gene: TRBV29-1

CDR3 DNA: TGCGCCAGCAGTCAAGGAACAGGGGGCTCCTACGAGCAGTACTTC
CDR3 protein: CASSQGTGGSYEQYF
clone size: .
J gene: TRBJ2-7
D gene: TRBD1
V gene: TRBV4-3

CDR3 DNA: TGCGCCAGCAGCCAAACACTAGTGGTTCTCACCGGGGAGCCGTTTTTT
CDR3 protein: CASSQTLVVLTGEPFF
clone size: .
J gene: TRBJ2-2
D gene: .
V gene: TRBV4-3

CDR3 DNA: TGTGCCAGCGGACAATTCCCACCGACAGGACAGGAGCAGTACTTC
CDR3 protein: CASGQFPPTGQEQYF
clone size: many
J gene: TRBJ2-7
D gene: .
V gene: TRBV28

CDR3 DNA: TGTGCCAGCAGCCAATCCCTAGCGGATCCACTTCACGAGCAGTACTTC
CDR3 protein: CASSQSLADPLHEQYF
clone size: .
J gene: TRBJ2-7
D gene: TRBD2
V gene: TRBV4-1

CDR3 DNA: TGTGCCAGTAGCTTACCATATCAGGAGCCTAAAGCAAATGAGCAGTTCTTC
CDR3 protein: CASSLPYQEPKANEQFF
clone size: .
J gene: TRBJ2-1
D gene: .
V gene: TRBV7-9

CDR3 DNA: TGTGCCAGCAGCCCCCTGTCAGGAACCCAGCCACAGCATTTT
CDR3 protein: CASSPLSGTQPQHF
clone size: .
J gene: TRBJ1-5
D gene: .
V gene: TRBV28

CDR3 DNA: TGTACCAGCAGCTTTCGGACAAGGGCGGACTATGGCTACATCTTC
CDR3 protein: CTSSFRTRADYGYIF
clone size: .
J gene: TRBJ1-2
D gene: .
V gene: TRBV11-1

CDR3 DNA: TGTGCCAGCAGCTTAGATTCAGAGGGTGAGCTGTATTTC
CDR3 protein: CASSLDSEGELYF
clone size: .
J gene: TRBJ2-7
D gene: .
V gene: TRBV11-2

CDR3 DNA: TGTGCCAGTAGTGGGACTAACGGGCGAAATACGCAGTATTTT
CDR3 protein: CASSGTNGRNTQYF
clone size: .
J gene: TRBJ2-3
D gene: TRBD2
V gene: TRBV2

CDR3 DNA: TGTGCCAGCAGCCGCGACAAGGCTGGGGCCAATGTCCTGACTTTC
CDR3 protein: CASSRDKAGANVLTF
clone size: once
J gene: TRBJ2-6
D gene: .
V gene: TRBV6-5

CDR3 DNA: TGTGCCAGCAGTCGCACCCCCCCGGACGGCTGGGCTAGCACAGATACGCAGTATTTT
CDR3 protein: CASSRTPPDGWASTDTQYF
clone size: .
J gene: TRBJ2-3
D gene: .
V gene: TRBV11-1

CDR3 DNA: TGCAACGTTACACTAGCAGCTAACACCGGGGAGCTGTTTTTT
CDR3 protein: CNVTLAANTGELFF
clone size: .
J gene: TRBJ2-2
D gene: .
V gene: TRBV29-1

CDR3 DNA: TGTGCCTGCAGCGGTCTAACGGGAGGGCGCCCAGATACGCAGTATTTT
CDR3 protein: CACSGLTGGRPDTQYF
clone size: .
J gene: TRBJ2-3
D gene: TRBD2
V gene: TRBV5-4

CDR3 DNA: TGTGCCAGCAGTGCATCTAGCGGGCGGAGCGGGGAGCTGTTTTTT
CDR3 protein: CASSASSGRSGELFF
clone size: few
J gene: TRBJ2-2
D gene: TRBD2
V gene: TRBV27

CDR3 DNA: TGTGCCAGCAGTTTAGAGGGGACATCCTGGAATGAGCAGTTCTTC
CDR3 protein: CASSLEGTSWNEQFF
clone size: many
J gene: TRBJ2-1
D gene: .
V gene: TRBV12-3/TRBV12-4

CDR3 DNA: TGTGCCAGCAGACGCCAGGGGGATGAGTTTTCAACCGACAATGAGCAGTTCTTC
CDR3 protein: CASRRQGDEFSTDNEQFF
clone size: .
J gene: TRBJ2-1
D gene: TRBD1
V gene: TRBV28

CDR3 DNA: TGTGCCAGCAGCTTAAATCCGGCTAACACCGGGGAGCTGTTTTTT
CDR3 protein: CASSLNPANTGELFF
clone size: .
J gene: TRBJ2-2
D gene: .
V gene: TRBV7-3

CDR3 DNA: TGTGCCAGCACGGCGAGAGGCAGTGTGCAGTACTTC
CDR3 protein: CASTARGSVQYF
clone size: .
J gene: TRBJ2-7
D gene: .
V gene: TRBV12-3/TRBV12-4

CDR3 DNA: TGTGCCAGCAGCTTGTGGGGCAGGGGTAGCAACCAGCCCCAGCATTTT
CDR3 protein: CASSLWGRGSNQPQHF
clone size: .
J gene: TRBJ1-5
D gene: .
V gene: TRBV5-4

CDR3 DNA: TGTGCCAGCAGCCTAGTTGGCCCCGGGACAATAGGATACACCATATATTTT
CDR3 protein: CASSLVGPGTIGYTIYF
clone size: once
J gene: TRBJ1-3
D gene: .
V gene: TRBV11-2

CDR3 DNA: TGTGCCACCGCACTTAACAGGGGGCCGTCCTACGAGGAGTACTTC
CDR3 protein: CATALNRGPSYEEYF
clone size: .
J gene: TRBJ2-7
D gene: TRBD1
V gene: TRBV10-3

CDR3 DNA: TGCGCCAGCAGCTCCCTCCGACAGGGGAGCAACGAGCAGTTCTTC
CDR3 protein: CASSSLRQGSNEQFF
clone size: .
J gene: TRBJ2-1
D gene: TRBD1
V gene: TRBV11-1